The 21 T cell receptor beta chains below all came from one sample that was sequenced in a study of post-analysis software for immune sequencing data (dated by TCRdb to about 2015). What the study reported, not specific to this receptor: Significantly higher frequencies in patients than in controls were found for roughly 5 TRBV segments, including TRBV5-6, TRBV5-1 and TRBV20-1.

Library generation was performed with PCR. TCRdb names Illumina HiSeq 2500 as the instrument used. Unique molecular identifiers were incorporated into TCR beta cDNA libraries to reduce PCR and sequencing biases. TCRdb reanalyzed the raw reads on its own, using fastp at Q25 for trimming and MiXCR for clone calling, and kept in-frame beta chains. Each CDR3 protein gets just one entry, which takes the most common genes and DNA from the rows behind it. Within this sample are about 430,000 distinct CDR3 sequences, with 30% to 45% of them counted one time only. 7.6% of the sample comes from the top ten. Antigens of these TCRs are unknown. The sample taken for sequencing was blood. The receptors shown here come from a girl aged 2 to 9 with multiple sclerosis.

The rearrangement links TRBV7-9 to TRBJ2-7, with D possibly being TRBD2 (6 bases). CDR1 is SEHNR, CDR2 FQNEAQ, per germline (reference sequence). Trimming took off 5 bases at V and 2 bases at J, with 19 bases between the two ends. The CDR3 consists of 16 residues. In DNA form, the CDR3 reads TGTGCCAGCAGCAGACGAACTTGGGGGGAGACCTACGAGCAGTACTTC. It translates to CASSRRTWGETYEQYF.

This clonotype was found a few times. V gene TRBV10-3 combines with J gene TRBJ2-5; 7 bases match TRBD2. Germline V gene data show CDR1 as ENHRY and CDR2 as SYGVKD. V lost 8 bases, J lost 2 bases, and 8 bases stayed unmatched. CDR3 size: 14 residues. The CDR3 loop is CAIGPAGSQETQYF. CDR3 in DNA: TGTGCCATCGGGCCAGCGGGATCTCAAGAGACCCAGTACTTC.

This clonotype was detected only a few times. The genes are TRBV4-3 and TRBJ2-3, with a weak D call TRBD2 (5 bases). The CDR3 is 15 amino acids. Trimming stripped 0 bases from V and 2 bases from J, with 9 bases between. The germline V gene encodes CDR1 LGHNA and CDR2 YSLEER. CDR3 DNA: TGCGCCAGCAGCCAAGATGGCGGGTACACAGATACGCAGTATTTT. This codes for CASSQDGGYTDTQYF.

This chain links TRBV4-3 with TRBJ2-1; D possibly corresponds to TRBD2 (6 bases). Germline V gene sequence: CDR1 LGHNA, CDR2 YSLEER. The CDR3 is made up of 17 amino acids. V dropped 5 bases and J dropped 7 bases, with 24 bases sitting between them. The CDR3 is CASSKSDPATSLNEQFF. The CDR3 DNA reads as TGCGCCAGCAGCAAAAGTGACCCCGCGACTAGTTTGAATGAGCAGTTCTTC.

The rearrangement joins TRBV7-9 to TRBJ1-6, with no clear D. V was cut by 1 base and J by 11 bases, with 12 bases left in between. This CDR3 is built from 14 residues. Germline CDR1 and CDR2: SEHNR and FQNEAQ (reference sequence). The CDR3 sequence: CASSLEGGTAPLHF. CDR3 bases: TGTGCCAGCAGCTTAGAGGGAGGTACGGCACCCCTCCACTTT.

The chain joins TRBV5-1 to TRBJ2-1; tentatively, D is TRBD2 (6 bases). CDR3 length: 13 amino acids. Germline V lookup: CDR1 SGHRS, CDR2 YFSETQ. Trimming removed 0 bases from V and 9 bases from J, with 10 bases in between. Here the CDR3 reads CASSLVVGGEQFF. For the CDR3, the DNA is TGCGCCAGCAGCTTGGTAGTGGGGGGTGAGCAGTTCTTC.

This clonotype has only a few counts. The CDR3 spells CASSPYTRGNEQFF. The CDR3 nucleotides read TGTGCCAGCAGTCCCTACACCCGAGGCAATGAGCAGTTCTTC. The chain couples TRBV12-3 or TRBV12-4 to TRBJ2-1; no firm D call. V was trimmed by 5 bases and J by 6 bases, leaving 14 bases between them. The CDR3 runs to 14 residues.

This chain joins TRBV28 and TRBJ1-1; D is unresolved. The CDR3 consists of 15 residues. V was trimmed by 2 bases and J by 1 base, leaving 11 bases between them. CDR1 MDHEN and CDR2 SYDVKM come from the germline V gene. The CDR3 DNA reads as TGTGCCAGCAGTTTAAGCCCCCCCCGGAACACTGAAGCTTTCTTT. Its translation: CASSLSPPRNTEAFF.

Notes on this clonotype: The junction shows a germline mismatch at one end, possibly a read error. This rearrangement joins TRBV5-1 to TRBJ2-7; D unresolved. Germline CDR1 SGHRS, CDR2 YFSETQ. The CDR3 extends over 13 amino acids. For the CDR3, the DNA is TGCGCCGGCAGCTTGTCCCTATCCTACGAGCAGTACTTC. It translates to CAGSLSLSYEQYF.

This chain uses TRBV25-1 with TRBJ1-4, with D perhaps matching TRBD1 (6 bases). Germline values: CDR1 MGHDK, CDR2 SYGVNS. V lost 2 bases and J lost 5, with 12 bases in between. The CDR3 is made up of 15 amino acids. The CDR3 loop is CASSEGDRWNEKLFF. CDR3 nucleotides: TGTGCCAGCAGTGAAGGCGACAGGTGGAATGAAAAACTGTTTTTT. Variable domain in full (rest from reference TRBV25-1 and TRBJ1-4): EADIYQTPRYLVIGTGKKITLECSQTMGHDKMYWYQQDPGMELHLIHYSYGVNSTEKGDLSSESTVSRIRTEHFPLTLESARPSHTSQYLCASSEGDRWNEKLFFGSGTQLSVL.

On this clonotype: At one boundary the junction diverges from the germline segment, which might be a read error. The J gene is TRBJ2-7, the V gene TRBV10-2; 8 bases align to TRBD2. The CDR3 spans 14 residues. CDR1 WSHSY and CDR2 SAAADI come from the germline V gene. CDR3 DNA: TGCGCCGGCAGTCGGCTAGCGGGCCCCTACGAGCAGTACTTC. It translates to CAGSRLAGPYEQYF.

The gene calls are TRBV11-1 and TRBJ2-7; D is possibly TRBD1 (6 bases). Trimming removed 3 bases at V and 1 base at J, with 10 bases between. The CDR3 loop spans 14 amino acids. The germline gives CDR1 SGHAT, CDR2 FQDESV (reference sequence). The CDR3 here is CASSFVTGSYEQYF. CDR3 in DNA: TGTGCCAGCAGCTTTGTAACAGGGTCCTACGAGCAGTACTTC.

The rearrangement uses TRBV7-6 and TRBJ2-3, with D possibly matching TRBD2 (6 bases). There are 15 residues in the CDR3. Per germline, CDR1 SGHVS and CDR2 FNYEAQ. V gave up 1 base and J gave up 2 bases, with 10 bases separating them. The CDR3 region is CASSLGWGDTDTQYF. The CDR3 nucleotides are TGTGCCAGCAGCTTAGGTTGGGGGGACACAGATACGCAGTATTTT.

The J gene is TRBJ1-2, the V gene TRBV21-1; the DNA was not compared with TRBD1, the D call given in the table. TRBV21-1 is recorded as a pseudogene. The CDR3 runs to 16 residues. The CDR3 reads CASSKALFRVGYGYTF. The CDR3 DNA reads TGTGCCAGCAGCAAAGCGCTTTTCAGGGTCGGATATGGCTACACCTTC.

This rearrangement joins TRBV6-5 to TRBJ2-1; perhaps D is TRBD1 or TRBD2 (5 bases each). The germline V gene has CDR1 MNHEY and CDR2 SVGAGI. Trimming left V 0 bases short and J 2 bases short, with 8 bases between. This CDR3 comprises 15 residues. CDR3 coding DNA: TGTGCCAGCAGTTACTCGCGAGGGGCCTACAATGAGCAGTTCTTC. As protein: CASSYSRGAYNEQFF.

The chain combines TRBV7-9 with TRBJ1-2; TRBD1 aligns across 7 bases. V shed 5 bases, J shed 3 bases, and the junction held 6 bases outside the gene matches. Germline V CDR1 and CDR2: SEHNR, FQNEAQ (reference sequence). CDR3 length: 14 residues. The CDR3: CASSRQGSHYGYTF. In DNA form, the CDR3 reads TGTGCCAGCAGCCGACAGGGCTCTCACTATGGCTACACCTTC.

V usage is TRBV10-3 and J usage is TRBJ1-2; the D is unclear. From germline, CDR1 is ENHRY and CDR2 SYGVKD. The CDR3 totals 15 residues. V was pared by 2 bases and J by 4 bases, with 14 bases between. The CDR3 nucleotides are TGTGCCATCAGTGAGGAGAAGACGGCTACCTATGGCTACACCTTC. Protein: CAISEEKTATYGYTF.

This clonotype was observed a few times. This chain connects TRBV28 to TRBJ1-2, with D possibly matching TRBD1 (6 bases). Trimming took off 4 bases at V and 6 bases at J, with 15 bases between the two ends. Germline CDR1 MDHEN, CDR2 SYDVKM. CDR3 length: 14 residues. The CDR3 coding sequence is TGTGCCAGCAGTTCCCCTGGGGGGGCCCATGGCTACACCTTC. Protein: CASSSPGGAHGYTF.

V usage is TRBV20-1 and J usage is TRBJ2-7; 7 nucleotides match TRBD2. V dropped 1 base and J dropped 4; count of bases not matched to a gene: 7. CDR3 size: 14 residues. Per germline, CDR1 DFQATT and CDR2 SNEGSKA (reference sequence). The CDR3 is CSARAGLVEYEQYF. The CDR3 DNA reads TGCAGTGCTAGAGCCGGACTAGTCGAGTACGAGCAGTACTTC.

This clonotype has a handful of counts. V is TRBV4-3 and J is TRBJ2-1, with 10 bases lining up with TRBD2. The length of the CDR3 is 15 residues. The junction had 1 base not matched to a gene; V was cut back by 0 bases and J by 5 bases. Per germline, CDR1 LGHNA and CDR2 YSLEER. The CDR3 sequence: CASSQEGLADNEQFF. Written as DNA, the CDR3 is TGCGCCAGCAGCCAAGAAGGACTAGCGGACAATGAGCAGTTCTTC.

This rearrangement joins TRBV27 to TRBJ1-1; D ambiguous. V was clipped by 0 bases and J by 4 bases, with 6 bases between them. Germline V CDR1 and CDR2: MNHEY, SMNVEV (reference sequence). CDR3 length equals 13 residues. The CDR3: CASSLSSATEAFF. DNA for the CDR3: TGTGCCAGCAGTTTATCGTCAGCCACTGAAGCTTTCTTT.